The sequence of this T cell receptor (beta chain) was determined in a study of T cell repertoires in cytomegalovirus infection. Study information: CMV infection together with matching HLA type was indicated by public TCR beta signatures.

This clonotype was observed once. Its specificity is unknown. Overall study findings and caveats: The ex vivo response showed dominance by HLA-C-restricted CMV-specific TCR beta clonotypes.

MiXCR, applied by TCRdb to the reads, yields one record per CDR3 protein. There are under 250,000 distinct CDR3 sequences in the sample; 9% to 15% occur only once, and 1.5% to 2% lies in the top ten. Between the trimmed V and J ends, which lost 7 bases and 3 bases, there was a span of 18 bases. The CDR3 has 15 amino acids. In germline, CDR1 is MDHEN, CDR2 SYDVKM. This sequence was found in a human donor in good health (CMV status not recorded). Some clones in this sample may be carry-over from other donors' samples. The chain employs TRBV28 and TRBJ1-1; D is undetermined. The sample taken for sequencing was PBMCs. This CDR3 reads CASTSADGYYTEAFF. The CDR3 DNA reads TGTGCCAGCACCAGCGCGGACGGATATTACACTGAAGCTTTCTTT.